This T cell receptor (beta chain) was retrieved from a study of T cell responses to AZD1222 COVID-19 vaccine. Method: immunoSEQ multiplex PCR; TCRdb's copy keeps in-frame clones and lacks some. The sample lists about 110,000 clones, almost 90% seen once, with 5% to 5.5% in the top ten. The CDR3 extends over 16 amino acids. CDR1 is SGHDT and CDR2 is YYEEEE in the germline V gene. V gave up 1 base and J gave up 0 bases; unmatched junction bases: 5. The receptor was isolated from an adult in good health. The chain carries TRBV5-6 and TRBJ2-7, with 9 bases aligning to TRBD2. The source was peripheral blood, collected on day 0 of AZD1222 vaccination. CDR3 sequence reads: CASSLWGTSSSYEQYF. In DNA form, the CDR3 reads TGTGCCAGCAGCTTGTGGGGGACTAGCAGCTCCTACGAGCAGTACTTC.